This is a list of T cell receptor beta chains from one sample in a study of T cell responses to AZD1222 COVID-19 vaccine. Sequencing used immunoSEQ multiplex PCR; TCRdb keeps in-frame clones, though not all of them. The sample consists of some 150,000 clones, around nine tenths of them appearing once. The sequenced sample was peripheral blood, obtained 28 days after the second AZD1222 dose. These receptors were obtained from an adult who received the AZD1222 COVID-19 vaccine. CDR3s include the opening cysteine and the closing phenylalanine or tryptophan. The order of the fields is D gene, clone size, J gene, V gene, CDR3 protein, CDR3 DNA. D genes are given only for firm matches. Clone size is shown for a subset of rows, as once, few, many or a class of expanded clone.

d_gene: NA
abundance: NA
j_gene: TRBJ2-5
v_gene: TRBV24-1
CDR3aa: CATSDTRQNWQTQYF
CDR3nt: TGTGCCACCAGTGATACCAGACAGAACTGGCAGACCCAGTACTTC

d_gene: TRBD2
abundance: NA
j_gene: TRBJ2-3
v_gene: TRBV7-2
CDR3aa: CASSLGLAGGQYF
CDR3nt: TGTGCCAGCAGCTTAGGTCTAGCGGGGGGGCAGTATTTT

d_gene: TRBD1
abundance: NA
j_gene: TRBJ1-1
v_gene: TRBV4-3
CDR3aa: CASSLGTGMNTEAFF
CDR3nt: TGCGCCAGCAGCCTCGGGACAGGAATGAACACTGAAGCTTTCTTT

d_gene: NA
abundance: NA
j_gene: TRBJ1-6
v_gene: TRBV28
CDR3aa: CASSQEDSYNSPLHF
CDR3nt: TGTGCCAGCAGTCAAGAGGACTCCTATAATTCACCCCTCCACTTT

d_gene: NA
abundance: once
j_gene: TRBJ1-4
v_gene: TRBV5-1
CDR3aa: CASSHQARTEKLFF
CDR3nt: TGCGCCAGCAGCCATCAAGCTAGGACTGAAAAACTGTTTTTT

d_gene: TRBD1
abundance: NA
j_gene: TRBJ1-1
v_gene: TRBV11-3
CDR3aa: CASSPLGQGGTEAFF
CDR3nt: TGTGCCAGCAGCCCTTTGGGTCAGGGGGGCACTGAAGCTTTCTTT

d_gene: NA
abundance: once
j_gene: TRBJ1-1
v_gene: TRBV6-5
CDR3aa: CASSPRLNTEAFF
CDR3nt: TGTGCCAGCAGCCCCCGTCTGAACACTGAAGCTTTCTTT

d_gene: TRBD1
abundance: NA
j_gene: TRBJ1-1
v_gene: TRBV9
CDR3aa: CASSATGADGTEAFF
CDR3nt: TGTGCCAGCAGCGCCACAGGGGCTGATGGAACTGAAGCTTTCTTT

d_gene: TRBD1
abundance: once
j_gene: TRBJ1-5
v_gene: TRBV28
CDR3aa: CASTTGVRGPQHF
CDR3nt: TGTGCCAGCACGACAGGGGTTCGGGGGCCCCAGCATTTT

d_gene: NA
abundance: NA
j_gene: TRBJ2-1
v_gene: TRBV5-8
CDR3aa: CASSLGGWNYNEQFF
CDR3nt: TGTGCCAGCAGCTTGGGTGGGTGGAACTACAATGAGCAGTTCTTC

d_gene: NA
abundance: NA
j_gene: TRBJ1-1
v_gene: TRBV18
CDR3aa: CASSPPGGTTEAFF
CDR3nt: TGTGCCAGCTCACCGCCGGGAGGAACCACTGAAGCTTTCTTT

d_gene: NA
abundance: NA
j_gene: TRBJ1-3
v_gene: TRBV4-3
CDR3aa: CASSQDRGDGNTIYF
CDR3nt: TGCGCCAGCAGCCAAGATCGGGGGGACGGAAACACCATATATTTT

d_gene: TRBD2
abundance: once
j_gene: TRBJ2-5
v_gene: TRBV7-2
CDR3aa: CASSKGLAGGQETQYF
CDR3nt: TGTGCCAGCAGCAAAGGACTAGCGGGAGGACAAGAGACCCAGTACTTC

d_gene: TRBD1
abundance: NA
j_gene: TRBJ1-4
v_gene: TRBV18
CDR3aa: CASSRTGTGDEKLFF
CDR3nt: TGTGCCAGCTCACGGACTGGGACAGGGGATGAAAAACTGTTTTTT

d_gene: NA
abundance: NA
j_gene: TRBJ2-5
v_gene: TRBV6-2/TRBV6-3
CDR3aa: CASSVGPGETQYF
CDR3nt: TGTGCCAGCAGTGTAGGACCTGGGGAGACCCAGTACTTC

d_gene: NA
abundance: NA
j_gene: TRBJ2-3
v_gene: TRBV23-1
CDR3aa: CASSQDHLTDTQYF
CDR3nt: TGCGCCAGCAGTCAAGACCATCTCACAGATACGCAGTATTTT

d_gene: NA
abundance: NA
j_gene: TRBJ1-1
v_gene: TRBV6-2/TRBV6-3
CDR3aa: CASSYPTNTEAFF
CDR3nt: TGTGCCAGCAGTTATCCCACGAACACTGAAGCTTTCTTT

d_gene: NA
abundance: NA
j_gene: TRBJ2-7
v_gene: TRBV12-5
CDR3aa: CASGLGGVSYEQYF
CDR3nt: TGTGCTAGTGGTTTAGGAGGCGTATCCTACGAGCAGTACTTC

d_gene: NA
abundance: NA
j_gene: TRBJ2-7
v_gene: TRBV7-9
CDR3aa: CASSPSTVTDYEQYF
CDR3nt: TGTGCCAGCAGCCCATCGACAGTAACCGACTACGAGCAGTACTTC

d_gene: TRBD1
abundance: NA
j_gene: TRBJ1-1
v_gene: TRBV28
CDR3aa: CASSLLTGAHTEAFF
CDR3nt: TGTGCCAGCAGTCTACTAACAGGGGCGCATACTGAAGCTTTCTTT

d_gene: NA
abundance: NA
j_gene: TRBJ1-1
v_gene: TRBV6-5
CDR3aa: CASSYGVGFEAFF
CDR3nt: TGTGCCAGCAGTTACGGTGTGGGGTTTGAAGCTTTCTTT

d_gene: NA
abundance: NA
j_gene: TRBJ1-4
v_gene: TRBV19
CDR3aa: CASSMGGGANEKLFF
CDR3nt: TGTGCCAGTAGTATGGGGGGCGGCGCTAATGAAAAACTGTTTTTT

d_gene: NA
abundance: NA
j_gene: TRBJ1-1
v_gene: TRBV7-9
CDR3aa: CASSFGKPEAFF
CDR3nt: TGTGCCAGCAGCTTCGGGAAGCCTGAAGCTTTCTTT

d_gene: NA
abundance: NA
j_gene: TRBJ2-2
v_gene: TRBV3-1/TRBV3-2
CDR3aa: CAVPIAATGELFF
CDR3nt: TGTGCCGTTCCTATAGCGGCCACCGGGGAGCTGTTTTTT

d_gene: NA
abundance: NA
j_gene: TRBJ1-1
v_gene: TRBV28
CDR3aa: CASLRDNTEAFF
CDR3nt: TGTGCCAGCTTGCGGGATAACACTGAAGCTTTCTTT